This TCR beta chain was identified during a study of identical twins. General study points: Twin sharing of out-of-frame TCR alpha was underestimated by models in monozygotic pairs. Fewer insertions marked abundant cord blood beta clonotypes; young adult naive trended weakly, memory not at all. Twin pairs' shared out-of-frame alpha sequences were enriched in low generation probability.

This clonotype has at least ten counts. Its target is unknown. TCRdb fed the 5' RACE reads into MiXCR, producing one record per CDR3 protein. The sample includes a few hundred thousand distinct CDR3 sequences, 12% seen only once; the top ten take approximately 7.9%. This sample was shared with a second study, whose subject was yellow fever vaccine responses in identical twins. From that report: Reports say the vaccine T cell response in twins looked partly convergent and partly personalized.

The sequenced sample was CD8+ T cells sorted from blood. The receptor was isolated from a woman aged 18-29 years in good health.

The CDR3 reads CASSLLNSGGGTDTQYF. DNA for the CDR3: TGTGCCAGCAGCTTACTAAATAGCGGGGGGGGCACAGATACGCAGTATTTT. This rearrangement joins TRBV7-8 to TRBJ2-3; 11 nucleotides agree with TRBD2. This CDR3 region has 17 residues. J was trimmed by 1 base and V by 2 bases; bases with no gene match: 5. Germline loops: CDR1 SGHVS, CDR2 FQNEAQ. Drawing the rest from reference TRBV7-8 and TRBJ2-3, the complete variable domain is GAGVSQSPRYKVAKRGQDVALRCDPISGHVSLFWYQQALGQGPEFLTYFQNEAQLDKSGLPSDRFFAERPEGSVSTLKIQRTQQEDSAVYLCASSLLNSGGGTDTQYFGPGTRLTVL.